The sequence of this TCR beta chain was determined in a study of cytomegalovirus exposure and HLA in healthy donors. Study-wide points: Further analysis was carried out later, and it showed several of the most significant clusters appearing linked to common viral pathogens.

The CDR3 consists of 15 residues. The junction had 8 bases not matched to a gene; V was cut back by 4 bases and J by 6 bases. Germline V lookup: CDR1 SGHKS, CDR2 YYEKEE (reference sequence). The PCR used 60 Vbeta and 13 Jbeta primers. The table came from immunoSEQ multiplex PCR; TCRdb's copy has only in-frame clones and leaves some out. The repertoire holds roughly 100,000 clones, 9.4% seen once, with 5.1% in the top ten. This clone was recorded only once. The antigen remains unidentified. This receptor was obtained from a man aged 50 to 59 in good health and CMV-seropositive. Source material: PBMCs. The chain links TRBV5-5 to TRBJ2-2; 8 positions match TRBD1. CDR3 bases: TGTGCCAGCAGCCCCTGGGACAGGCGCCCCGGGGAGCTGTTTTTT. Encoded protein: CASSPWDRRPGELFF.